This TCR beta chain was profiled in a study of beta chain features in type 1 diabetes. Points from the study as a whole: Moderate yet significant TCRB CDR3 shortening was seen in Type 1 diabetes patients in all four CD4+ subsets.

Germline V CDR1 and CDR2: SGHRS, YFSETQ. V was trimmed by 2 bases and J by 2 bases, leaving 9 bases between them. The CDR3 is made up of 14 amino acids. Investigators reverse transcribed all isolated RNA, so they sequenced expressed TCRB transcripts. An average roughly 3.6 million reads came from naive, central memory and regulatory T cell samples. Clones were read by immunoSEQ multiplex PCR, and TCRdb kept only the in-frame ones, dropping some. The data show over 150,000 clones, 10% seen once. This clone was seen just once. What it binds is not known. All of the sorted populations showed purity greater than 95%.

The chain employs TRBV5-1 and TRBJ2-3, with a weak D call TRBD1 (6 bases). The sequence came from a man aged 25-45 years with type 1 diabetes. The sample was central memory CD4+ T cells from blood. CDR3 bases: TGCGCCAGCAGCTTAAGGACAGACACAGATACGCAGTATTTT. Protein: CASSLRTDTDTQYF. The full variable domain, rest sourced from reference TRBV5-1 and TRBJ2-3, is KAGVTQTPRYLIKTRGQQVTLSCSPISGHRSVSWYQQTPGQGLQFLFEYFSETQRNKGNFPGRFSGRQFSNSRSEMNVSTLELGDSALYLCASSLRTDTDTQYFGPGTRLTVL.